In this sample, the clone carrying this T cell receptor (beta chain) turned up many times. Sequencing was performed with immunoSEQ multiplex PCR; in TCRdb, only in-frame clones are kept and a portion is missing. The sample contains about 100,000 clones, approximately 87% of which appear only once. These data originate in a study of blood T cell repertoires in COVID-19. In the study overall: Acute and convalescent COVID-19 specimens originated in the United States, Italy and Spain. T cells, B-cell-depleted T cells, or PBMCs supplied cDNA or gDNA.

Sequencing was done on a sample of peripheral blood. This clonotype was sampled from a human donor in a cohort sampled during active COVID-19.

This CDR3 is CASSLGTGGLNSPLHF. The CDR3 nucleotides read TGTGCCAGCAGCTTAGGGACAGGGGGCTTGAATTCACCCCTCCACTTT. This sequence joins TRBV7-8 and TRBJ1-6; the match to TRBD1 covers 11 bases. The CDR3 runs to 16 residues. In germline, CDR1 is SGHVS, CDR2 FQNEAQ. J lost 7 bases, V lost 1 base, and 3 bases had no gene match.